The clone carrying this T cell receptor (beta chain) showed up just once. Its cognate antigen is unknown. The junction departs from germline at one end; a sequencing error may be responsible. The CDR3 has 16 amino acids. CDR1 DFQATT and CDR2 SNEGSKA come from the germline V gene (reference sequence). MiXCR, applied by TCRdb to the RT-PCR reads, yields one record per CDR3 protein. This table has around 520,000 distinct CDR3 sequences, 25% appearing once. The sample originates from a study of response to subunit inactivated influenza vaccine. The study's findings and limits: Each seasonal flu vaccination may recruit only limited new T cells, authors suggested.

This sequence originates from a man aged 50-60 years who received an inactivated influenza vaccine. This sample comprised CD4+ T cells sorted from PBMCs, obtained around 5 days after vaccination. This chain links TRBV20-1 with TRBJ2-5; 7 bases map to TRBD2. The CDR3 here is CSGRGLAEVRWETQYF. In DNA, the CDR3 is TGCAGTGGTAGAGGGCTAGCGGAGGTGAGGTGGGAGACCCAGTACTTC.